Following are 27 T cell receptor beta chains from one sample sequenced in a study of PD-1 blockade in mismatch repair-deficient tumors. Repertoires were generated with immunoSEQ multiplex PCR, while TCRdb's copy carries only in-frame clones and drops some. Among 45,000 to 60,000 clones listed, 78% were seen once. Sequencing was performed on peripheral blood, taken 4 weeks after starting pembrolizumab. Receptor source: an adult with mismatch repair-deficient cancer.

The sample holds one count of this clone. An end of the junction does not agree with germline; a read error may underlie this. The chain employs TRBV7-7 and TRBJ2-7, with 8 bases lining up with TRBD1. Germline assignment: CDR1 SSHAT and CDR2 FNYEAQ (reference sequence). The CDR3 loop spans 15 amino acids. The CDR3 nucleotides are TGTGCTAGCAGCTTAGGGACAGGTTCATCCTACGAGCAGTACTTC. Amino acids: CASSLGTGSSYEQYF.

V and J are TRBV27 and TRBJ1-1; D remains ambiguous. Trimming stripped 2 bases from V and 7 bases from J, with 8 bases between. The length of the CDR3 is 12 residues. Germline CDR1 and CDR2: MNHEY and SMNVEV (reference sequence). CDR3 in amino acids: CASSLGRDEAFF. DNA of the CDR3: TGTGCCAGCAGTTTAGGCCGAGATGAAGCTTTCTTT.

V is TRBV10-3 and J is TRBJ2-3; no firm D call. Germline CDR1 reads ENHRY; CDR2 reads SYGVKD. Trimming cost V 4 bases and J 0 bases, with 8 bases left between them. The CDR3 spans 14 residues. The CDR3 region is CAISVSTSTDTQYF. DNA for the CDR3: TGTGCCATCAGTGTCAGTACTAGCACAGATACGCAGTATTTT.

This chain joins TRBV7-3 and TRBJ1-2; tentative D call: TRBD1 (6 bases). Germline loops: CDR1 SGHTA, CDR2 FQGTGA. This CDR3 comprises 12 residues. Trimming removed 4 bases at V and 8 bases at J, with 11 bases between. CDR3 loop: CASSYRDRGYTF. In DNA form, the CDR3 reads TGTGCCAGCAGCTACAGGGATAGAGGCTACACCTTC. Full variable domain (missing parts from reference TRBV7-3 and TRBJ1-2): GAGVSQTPSNKVTEKGKYVELRCDPISGHTALYWYRQSLGQGPEFLIYFQGTGAADDSGLPNDRFFAVRPEGSVSTLKIQRTERGDSAVYLCASSYRDRGYTFGSGTRLTVV.

The chain recombines TRBV10-3 with TRBJ2-7; TRBD1 might be the D (6 bases). Germline V gene lookup returns CDR1 ENHRY and CDR2 SYGVKD. The CDR3 length is 12 residues. Trimming cost V 2 bases and J 7 bases, with 9 bases left between them. CDR3 sequence reads: CAISETGSEQYF. In DNA, the CDR3 is TGTGCCATCAGTGAGACAGGGAGTGAGCAGTACTTC.

This sequence joins TRBV7-2 and TRBJ1-4; D unresolved. Germline CDR1 reads SGHTA; CDR2 reads FQGNSA. V lost 5 bases, J lost 8 bases, and 15 bases lay in between. This CDR3 comprises 14 residues. CDR3 in amino acids: CASSPEMNREKLFF. CDR3 bases: TGTGCCAGCAGCCCCGAAATGAATAGGGAAAAACTGTTTTTT.

This clone was found once. The gene calls are TRBV12-5 and TRBJ1-5; D unclear. This CDR3 comprises 16 residues. The V end lost 1 base, the J end lost 0 bases, and 10 bases lay between the germline ends. Looked up from germline, CDR1 is LGHNT and CDR2 is FRNRAP. The CDR3 here is CASGLDGLNSNQPQHF. CDR3 in DNA: TGTGCTAGTGGTTTGGACGGACTGAATAGCAATCAGCCCCAGCATTTT.

This sequence joins TRBV5-1 and TRBJ2-5, with 7 bases matching TRBD1. The CDR3 runs to 16 residues. With V trimmed by 3 bases and J by 2 bases, 10 bases remained unmatched. CDR1 and CDR2 from the germline V gene are SGHRS and YFSETQ. DNA of the CDR3: TGCGCCAGCAGCTCGCTGCCGACAGGGAGACAAGAGACCCAGTACTTC. Amino acid sequence: CASSSLPTGRQETQYF. Based on the CDR3 plus reference TRBV5-1 and TRBJ2-5, the full variable domain is KAGVTQTPRYLIKTRGQQVTLSCSPISGHRSVSWYQQTPGQGLQFLFEYFSETQRNKGNFPGRFSGRQFSNSRSEMNVSTLELGDSALYLCASSSLPTGRQETQYFGPGTRLLVL.

This clone occurred once. The CDR3: CASSRTSGRVDEQFF. DNA of the CDR3: TGTGCCAGCAGTAGGACTAGCGGGAGAGTTGATGAGCAGTTCTTC. The gene calls are TRBV6-5 and TRBJ2-1; 13 bases map to TRBD2. Germline values: CDR1 MNHEY, CDR2 SVGAGI. V dropped 5 bases and J dropped 8; count of bases not matched to a gene: 6. CDR3 length: 15 amino acids.

This clone appeared a few times. This chain connects TRBV4-1 to TRBJ2-1; 13 bases match TRBD2. Germline V gene lookup returns CDR1 MGHRA and CDR2 YSYEKL. The CDR3 consists of 15 residues. V trimming: 0 bases; J trimming: 8 bases; junction bases outside the gene matches: 1. This CDR3 is CASSQELAGGYEQFF. The CDR3 DNA reads TGCGCCAGCAGCCAAGAACTAGCGGGAGGGTATGAGCAGTTCTTC.

This clone has a handful of counts. The chain has TRBV2 and TRBJ2-7; D not resolved. This CDR3 region has 14 residues. V shed 8 bases and J shed 0 bases, with 14 bases lying between them. Germline values: CDR1 SNHLY, CDR2 FYNNEI. The CDR3 DNA is TGTGCCAGCGGTTTGGGGTCAAGCTCCTACGAGCAGTACTTC. Translation gives CASGLGSSSYEQYF.

V gene TRBV6-6 combines with J gene TRBJ2-1; 8 bases map to TRBD2. Germline-derived CDR1 and CDR2 are MNHNY and SVGAGI (reference sequence). The V segment lost 2 bases and the J segment 11 bases; nucleotides outside the gene matches: 14. CDR3 length: 16 amino acids. CDR3 in amino acids: CASSYTPSAGGPQQFF. The CDR3 DNA is TGTGCCAGCAGTTACACCCCTTCGGCGGGAGGACCCCAGCAGTTCTTC.

This rearrangement joins TRBV9 to TRBJ2-1; D might be TRBD2 (5 bases). The CDR3 runs 20 residues. Germline assignment: CDR1 SGDLS and CDR2 YYNGEE. The V and J ends lost 4 bases and 6 bases respectively, with 32 bases between them. The CDR3 here is CASSPRDNREPYSPSNEQFF. The CDR3 DNA sequence: TGTGCCAGCAGCCCCCGGGATAACAGAGAACCGTATTCCCCCTCCAATGAGCAGTTCTTC.

The chain uses TRBV4-2 and TRBJ2-7; a weak D match, TRBD1 (5 bases). Trimming pared 0 bases from V and 5 bases from J, leaving 17 bases between. This CDR3 is 16 amino acids long. Germline lookup yields CDR1 LGHNA and CDR2 YNFKEQ. The CDR3 sequence is CASSQDRRQPGDEQYF. In nucleotides, the CDR3 is TGTGCCAGCAGCCAAGACAGACGACAGCCCGGCGACGAGCAGTACTTC.

V and J are TRBV27 and TRBJ2-1, with 13 bases lining up with TRBD2. V dropped 2 bases and J dropped 9; count of bases not matched to a gene: 7. CDR1 and CDR2 (germline): MNHEY, SMNVEV (reference sequence). The CDR3 is 16 residues long. The CDR3 loop is CASSLIWTSGSGEQFF. The CDR3 nucleotides are TGTGCCAGCAGTTTAATATGGACTAGCGGGAGTGGTGAGCAGTTCTTC.

This clone has just a few counts. This sequence joins TRBV11-3 and TRBJ2-3; 7 positions match TRBD1. CDR3 length: 15 residues. With 5 bases clipped from V and 1 base from J, the junction kept 6 bases outside the gene matches. CDR1 is SGHNT and CDR2 is YENEEA in the germline V gene. CDR3 nucleotide sequence: TGTGCCAGCAGCCTACGACAGGGCGGCACAGATACGCAGTATTTT. This sequence encodes CASSLRQGGTDTQYF.

The chain recombines TRBV19 with TRBJ2-1; 8 nucleotides align to TRBD2. From germline, CDR1 is LNHDA and CDR2 SQIVND (reference sequence). J lost 10 bases, V lost 5 bases, and 16 bases had no gene match. CDR3 length equals 16 residues. CDR3 bases: TGTGCCAGTAGTCAGCCATGGGGAGCGGGGGCCTTCGAGCAGTTCTTC. Translated, it gives CASSQPWGAGAFEQFF.

The CDR3 region has the DNA TGTGCCAGCAGTTTATCGGGGAGTCCCTCCTACGAGCAGTACTTC. This gives the protein CASSLSGSPSYEQYF. This sequence joins TRBV28 and TRBJ2-7, with D tentatively TRBD2 (5 bases). Trimming took off 1 base at V and 0 bases at J, with 10 bases between the two ends. The CDR3 has 15 residues. Germline V CDR1 and CDR2: MDHEN, SYDVKM.

V and J are TRBV19 and TRBJ2-7; D gene uncertain. The CDR3 loop spans 13 amino acids. V was shortened by 10 bases and J by 0 bases, with 13 bases between the two germline ends. Germline CDR1 and CDR2: LNHDA and SQIVND (reference sequence). This chain's CDR3 is CATRLGNSYEQYF. CDR3 sequence (DNA): TGTGCCACCCGATTGGGCAACTCCTACGAGCAGTACTTC.

The chain is built from TRBV11-2 and TRBJ2-7, with D uncertain. CDR1 is SGHAT, CDR2 FQNNGV, per germline. This CDR3 spans 14 amino acids. Trimming removed 5 bases at V and 5 bases at J, with 16 bases between. The CDR3 loop reads CASSPRSSDHEQYF. CDR3 nucleotides: TGTGCCAGCAGCCCACGATCCTCCGATCACGAGCAGTACTTC.

The chain combines TRBV9 with TRBJ2-3; TRBD2 matches 13 bases. The CDR3 runs to 17 residues. Trimming cost V 4 bases and J 6 bases; bases outside gene matches: 11. Per the germline V gene, CDR1 is SGDLS and CDR2 is YYNGEE. This chain's CDR3 is CASSPTGLAGEKDTQYF. As DNA, the CDR3 is TGTGCCAGCAGCCCGACAGGACTAGCGGGAGAGAAGGATACGCAGTATTTT.

This chain connects TRBV4-1 to TRBJ1-2, with 12 bases fitting TRBD1. Germline V gives CDR1 MGHRA, CDR2 YSYEKL. CDR3 length: 15 amino acids. V lost 1 base to trimming and J lost 7 bases; unmatched junction nucleotides: 4. The CDR3 DNA is TGCGCCAGCAGCCAAGCCGGGACAGGGGGCTTTGGCTACACCTTC. Its protein is CASSQAGTGGFGYTF.

The chain recombines TRBV18 with TRBJ2-3; 12 positions match TRBD2. Per germline, CDR1 KGHSH and CDR2 LQKENI. The J segment lost 2 bases and the V segment lost 4 bases, leaving 7 bases of the junction unmatched. CDR3 size: 17 residues. CDR3 loop: CASSLRTSGVYTDTQYF. In DNA, the CDR3 is TGTGCCAGCTCACTCCGGACTAGCGGGGTATACACAGATACGCAGTATTTT.

This clone was observed a few times. The rearrangement uses TRBV2 and TRBJ1-2, with TRBD1 matching over 9 bases. This CDR3 spans 15 amino acids. The germline V gene encodes CDR1 SNHLY and CDR2 FYNNEI. Germline trimming cut 4 bases from V and 1 base from J; bases unmatched to any gene: 4. The CDR3 reads CASSGTGGSNYGYTF. Written as DNA, the CDR3 is TGTGCCAGCAGTGGTACAGGGGGCAGTAACTATGGCTACACCTTC.

This rearrangement joins TRBV19 to TRBJ1-2; 8 bases line up with TRBD1. Trimming took 7 bases from V and 3 from J; bases not matched to a gene: 4. Germline lookup yields CDR1 LNHDA and CDR2 SQIVND (reference sequence). The CDR3 has 13 residues. The CDR3 sequence: CASTVDRDYGYTF. The CDR3 DNA sequence: TGTGCCAGTACCGTGGACAGGGACTATGGCTACACCTTC.

This clone was observed once. The chain employs TRBV6-1 and TRBJ2-5; 7 bases match TRBD2. This CDR3 region has 15 residues. CDR1 and CDR2 (germline): MNHNS, SASEGT. V shed 4 bases, J shed 4 bases, and the junction held 9 bases outside the gene matches. CDR3 DNA sequence: TGTGCCAGCAGTGCTTTAGCGGGTAGGCGAGAGACCCAGTACTTC. It is translated as CASSALAGRRETQYF.

V gene TRBV10-1 combines with J gene TRBJ2-5; TRBD1 agrees at 8 bases. CDR1 is WNHNN, CDR2 SYGVQD, per germline (reference sequence). J was trimmed by 5 bases and V by 5 bases; bases with no gene match: 7. This CDR3 is built from 14 residues. CDR3: CASSTRTGLETQYF. CDR3 DNA: TGCGCCAGCAGTACCAGGACAGGGCTGGAGACCCAGTACTTC.